The 13 T cell receptor beta chains below come from one sample, sequenced in a study of shared clonotypes between healthy human individuals. It was CD45RO-negative cells, positively selected for CCR7, that made up naive CD8 cells, with terminally differentiated effector memory CD45RA+ cells excluded. Repertoires were generated with immunoSEQ multiplex PCR, while TCRdb's copy carries only in-frame clones and drops some. This table has 1.5 million to 2.5 million clones, about 95% appearing once. Sample: naive CD8+ T cells sorted from blood. These TCRs come from a man aged 18 to 29 in good health.

This chain uses TRBV28 with TRBJ1-1, with D tentatively TRBD1 (5 bases). CDR3 length equals 16 residues. The V gene lost 6 bases and the J gene lost 1 base, with 18 bases spanning the gap. Germline V gives CDR1 MDHEN, CDR2 SYDVKM. The CDR3 here is CASSVNPGLENTEAFF. CDR3 sequence (DNA): TGTGCCAGCAGCGTAAATCCGGGGCTCGAGAACACTGAAGCTTTCTTT.

This clone was seen a single time. The chain carries TRBV27 and TRBJ2-2; D not resolved. V lost 4 bases and J lost 4, with 16 bases in between. The CDR3 sequence is 16 residues long. In germline, CDR1 is MNHEY, CDR2 SMNVEV (reference sequence). The CDR3 DNA follows: TGTGCCAGCAGTTCCAGTGTTGGTTCAGTCACCGGGGAGCTGTTTTTT. Residues: CASSSSVGSVTGELFF.

V and J are TRBV28 and TRBJ1-2; TRBD1 might be the D (5 bases). V was cut by 9 bases and J by 4 bases, with 18 bases left in between. From germline, CDR1 is MDHEN and CDR2 SYDVKM. The CDR3 sequence is 14 residues long. CDR3: CASEGLKTGYGYTF. In DNA, the CDR3 is TGTGCCAGTGAAGGACTCAAAACAGGCTATGGCTACACCTTC.

The chain employs TRBV6-5 and TRBJ2-7; 9 bases align to TRBD1. CDR1 is MNHEY, CDR2 SVGAGI, per germline. Germline trimming cut 4 bases from V and 2 bases from J; bases unmatched to any gene: 6. The CDR3 sequence is 15 residues long. The CDR3 bases are TGTGCCAGCAGTTTGGGACAGGGAGGGGCCTACGAGCAGTACTTC. It yields the protein CASSLGQGGAYEQYF.

The rearrangement links TRBV9 to TRBJ2-1; 9 bases align to TRBD2. V shed 4 bases and J 3 bases; nucleotides not matched to a gene: 5. The CDR3 has 15 amino acids. Germline-derived CDR1 and CDR2 are SGDLS and YYNGEE. The CDR3 loop reads CASSPSGGNYNEQFF. The CDR3 nucleotides read TGTGCCAGCAGCCCCAGCGGGGGGAACTACAATGAGCAGTTCTTC.

This chain joins TRBV6-1 and TRBJ1-6; D gene ambiguous. This CDR3 comprises 14 residues. CDR1 is MNHNS and CDR2 is SASEGT in the germline V gene. V dropped 2 bases and J dropped 11 bases, with 13 bases sitting between them. This chain's CDR3 is CASSERAPWTPLHF. CDR3 in DNA: TGTGCCAGCAGTGAAAGGGCCCCTTGGACACCCCTCCACTTT.

This chain connects TRBV6-1 to TRBJ2-1; D remains ambiguous. V lost 0 bases, J lost 7 bases, and 10 bases lay in between. Germline V lookup: CDR1 MNHNS, CDR2 SASEGT. The CDR3 length is 14 residues. The CDR3 loop reads CASSEAEVGNEQFF. CDR3 in DNA: TGTGCCAGCAGTGAAGCTGAAGTGGGGAATGAGCAGTTCTTC.

V gene TRBV2 combines with J gene TRBJ1-1, with 10 bases fitting TRBD1. The CDR3 extends over 13 amino acids. After removal of 6 bases from V and 5 bases from J, the junction contained 3 bases not matched to a gene. The germline gives CDR1 SNHLY, CDR2 FYNNEI. CDR3 protein: CASRDRGKTEAFF. For the CDR3, the DNA is TGTGCCAGCAGGGACAGGGGGAAGACTGAAGCTTTCTTT.

V is TRBV5-6 and J is TRBJ1-2; D is ambiguous. Germline V CDR1 and CDR2: SGHDT, YYEEEE. The CDR3 sequence is 15 residues long. Trimming shortened V by 1 base and J by 7 bases, and 17 bases separated the two germline ends. CDR3 sequence reads: CASSLRETPLVGYTF. The CDR3 nucleotides read TGTGCCAGCAGCTTGAGAGAAACCCCTTTAGTTGGCTACACCTTC.

The V gene is TRBV7-8, the J gene TRBJ1-4; D ambiguous. The CDR3 totals 14 residues. Trimming stripped 2 bases from V and 0 bases from J, with 4 bases between. Per the germline V gene, CDR1 is SGHVS and CDR2 is FQNEAQ. Here the CDR3 DNA reads TGTGCCAGCAGCTTAACCGCAACTAATGAAAAACTGTTTTTT. Protein sequence: CASSLTATNEKLFF.

As regards this clone: The sample holds other DNA sequences that translate to the same CDR3. The chain links TRBV5-4 to TRBJ2-3; D remains ambiguous. The germline V and J ends were trimmed by 1 base and 5 bases, with 2 bases remaining between them. Germline loops: CDR1 SGHNT, CDR2 YYREEE (reference sequence). The length of the CDR3 is 11 residues. In nucleotides, the CDR3 is TGTGCCAGCAGCTTGTTAGATACGCAGTATTTT. Its translation is CASSLLDTQYF.

The chain couples TRBV6-5 to TRBJ1-5; 11 nucleotides align to TRBD1. CDR3 length: 15 amino acids. Germline V lookup: CDR1 MNHEY, CDR2 SVGAGI. Trimming removed 7 bases from V and 6 bases from J; junction bases left unmatched: 8. The CDR3 reads CASNPGQGARQPQHF. The CDR3 DNA reads TGTGCCAGCAACCCTGGACAGGGGGCCCGTCAGCCCCAGCATTTT.

CDR3 residues: CASSLADPRGEQYF. The CDR3 DNA reads as TGTGCCAGCAGTTTAGCGGACCCCCGAGGCGAGCAGTACTTC. The rearrangement uses TRBV27 and TRBJ2-7; D gene ambiguous. Trimming shortened V by 2 bases and J by 6 bases, and 14 bases separated the two germline ends. This CDR3 spans 14 amino acids. Germline CDR1 is MNHEY and CDR2 is SMNVEV (reference sequence).